This T cell receptor (beta chain) was sequenced in a study of blood T cell repertoires in COVID-19. The trim removed 4 bases at V and 7 bases at J, leaving 6 bases unmatched. Germline V gene lookup returns CDR1 MNHEY and CDR2 SVGAGI. The CDR3 runs to 14 residues. The table came from immunoSEQ multiplex PCR; TCRdb's copy has only in-frame clones and leaves some out. The sample contains approximately 150,000 clones, almost 85% of which appear only once. Participants' own reports of clinical history determined their cohort assignment. Sequencing used PBMCs or T cells enriched from blood (not recorded which). This chain uses TRBV6-5 with TRBJ2-2; TRBD1 aligns across 7 bases. This sequence originates from a woman between 50 and 59 years old with acute COVID-19. The CDR3 loop reads CASSSFQGVGELFF. CDR3 nucleotide sequence: TGTGCCAGCAGTTCCTTTCAGGGGGTCGGGGAGCTGTTTTTT.